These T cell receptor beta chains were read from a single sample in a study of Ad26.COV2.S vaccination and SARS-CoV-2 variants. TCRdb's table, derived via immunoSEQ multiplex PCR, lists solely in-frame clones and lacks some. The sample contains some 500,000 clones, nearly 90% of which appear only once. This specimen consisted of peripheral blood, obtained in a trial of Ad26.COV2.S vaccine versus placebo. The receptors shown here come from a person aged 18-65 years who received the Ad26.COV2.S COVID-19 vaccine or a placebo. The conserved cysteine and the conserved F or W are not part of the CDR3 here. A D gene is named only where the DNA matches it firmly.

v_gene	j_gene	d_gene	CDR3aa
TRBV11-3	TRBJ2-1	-	ASSLAFGARLPSYNEQF
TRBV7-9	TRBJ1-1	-	ASSLALGVANTEAF
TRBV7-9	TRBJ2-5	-	ASSLHTLETQY
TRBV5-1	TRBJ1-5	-	ASSFGDDQPQH
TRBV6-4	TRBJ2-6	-	ASSELSGANVLT
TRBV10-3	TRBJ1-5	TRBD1	AISGQGNQPQH
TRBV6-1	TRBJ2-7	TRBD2	ASSEAIGTSTLYEQY
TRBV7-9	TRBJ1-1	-	ASSWIVDTEAF
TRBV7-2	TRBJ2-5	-	ASSFPGETQY
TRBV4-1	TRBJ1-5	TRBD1	ASSPRTGVGPQH
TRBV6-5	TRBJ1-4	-	ASSYPSLKPALF
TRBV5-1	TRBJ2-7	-	ASSNGGVGYEQY
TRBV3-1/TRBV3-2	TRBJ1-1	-	ASSRQGVGTGTEAF
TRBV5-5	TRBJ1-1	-	ASSLQLMNTEAF
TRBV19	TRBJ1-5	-	ASSIGFNQPQH
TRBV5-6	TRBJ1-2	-	ASSFNNPRGYT
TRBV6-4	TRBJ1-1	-	ASSDGGGGVNTEAF
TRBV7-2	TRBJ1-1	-	ASSLALVMNTEAF
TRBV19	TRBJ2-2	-	ASRAVLGRVDTGELF
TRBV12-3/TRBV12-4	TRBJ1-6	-	ASSLWGSSPLH
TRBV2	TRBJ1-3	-	ASSLRPGNTIY
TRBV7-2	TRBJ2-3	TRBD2	ASSLGLAGPPSTDTQY
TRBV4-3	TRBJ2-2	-	ASSQDAARRGGGELF
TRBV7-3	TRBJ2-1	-	ASSLSVDNEQF
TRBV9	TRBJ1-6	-	ASSPRVGAPYNSPLH
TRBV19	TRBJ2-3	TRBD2	ASSRDYTDTQY
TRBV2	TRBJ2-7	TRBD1	ASGGQGAFGEQY
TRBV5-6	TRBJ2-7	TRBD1	ASMTGSSYEQY
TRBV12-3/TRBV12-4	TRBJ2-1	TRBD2	ASVLAGVGF
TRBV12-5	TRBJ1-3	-	ASGSGHPAGNTIY
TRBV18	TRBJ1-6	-	ASSPTPSSYNSPLH
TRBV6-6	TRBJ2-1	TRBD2	ASSWTSGYNEQF
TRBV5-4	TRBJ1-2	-	ASSSPLPQGRVKGYT
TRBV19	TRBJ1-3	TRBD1	ASTDRGHRNTIY
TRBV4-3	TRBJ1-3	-	ASSLEPEGNTIY
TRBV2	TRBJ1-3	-	ASSSQRNTIY
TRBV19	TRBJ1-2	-	ASSPTGENYGYT